These 7 T cell receptor beta chains came from one sample sequenced in a study of neurological immune-mediated disorders. TCRdb analysed the 5' RACE reads with MiXCR anew, one entry per CDR3 protein. The table records about 120,000 distinct CDR3 sequences, 3% to 3.5% of them present only once. Sequencing was carried out using PBMCs. The receptor set was obtained from a woman in her 30s with multiple sclerosis.

At least ten counts were recorded for this clonotype. The rearrangement links TRBV20-1 to TRBJ2-3; 8 bases fit TRBD1. Germline loops: CDR1 DFQATT, CDR2 SNEGSKA (reference sequence). The CDR3 sequence is 15 residues long. V shed 1 base, J shed 6 bases, and the junction held 9 bases outside the gene matches. The CDR3 is CSARALRGQDDTQYF. CDR3 DNA sequence: TGCAGTGCTAGAGCTCTACGGGGACAGGACGATACGCAGTATTTT.

Ten or more counts support this clonotype. The V and J genes are TRBV10-1 and TRBJ1-1; no firm D call. The CDR3 sequence is 14 residues long. Germline CDR1 and CDR2: WNHNN and SYGVQD (reference sequence). Deletions cut 0 bases from V and 4 bases from J, with 9 bases between. CDR3 in DNA: TGCGCCAGCAGTGAGTCGATCTGGGGCACTGAAGCTTTCTTT. It codes for CASSESIWGTEAFF.

This clonotype was seen many times. The chain is built from TRBV29-1 and TRBJ2-3; 12 bases agree with TRBD2. The CDR3 runs to 14 residues. Per the germline V gene, CDR1 is SQVTM and CDR2 is ANQGSEA. V lost 7 bases and J lost 4; bases outside the gene matches: 6. CDR3 coding DNA: TGCAGCGACCGGACTAGCGGGAAACCAGATACGCAGTATTTT. It is translated as CSDRTSGKPDTQYF.

This clonotype was seen more than once but under ten times. V is TRBV18 and J is TRBJ1-2; D is possibly TRBD1 (5 bases). Germline-derived CDR1 and CDR2 are KGHSH and LQKENI. Trimming pared 3 bases from V and 2 bases from J, leaving 10 bases between. The CDR3 consists of 14 residues. CDR3 sequence reads: CASSPGTTNYGYTF. The CDR3 DNA is TGTGCCAGCTCACCGGGGACGACGAACTATGGCTACACCTTC.

This clonotype showed up many times. V usage is TRBV20-1 and J usage is TRBJ1-5; D is unresolved. V lost 0 bases, J lost 0 bases, and 9 bases lay in between. Germline CDR1 DFQATT, CDR2 SNEGSKA (reference sequence). The CDR3 loop spans 15 amino acids. The CDR3 DNA follows: TGCAGTGCTAGAGATATGGGAGATAGCAATCAGCCCCAGCATTTT. Translated, it gives CSARDMGDSNQPQHF.

This clonotype was picked up many times. The chain carries TRBV7-9 and TRBJ1-5; no clear D gene. V gave up 5 bases and J gave up 5 bases, with 16 bases separating them. The germline gives CDR1 SEHNR, CDR2 FQNEAQ (reference sequence). This CDR3 has 15 amino acids. CDR3 loop: CASSTMRIPHQPQHF. CDR3 nucleotide sequence: TGTGCCAGCAGCACCATGAGGATTCCTCATCAGCCCCAGCATTTT.

This clonotype was seen ten or more times. V is TRBV21-1 and J is TRBJ2-5; the table's D call, TRBD1, has no DNA check behind it. TRBV21-1 has pseudogene status. This CDR3 is 12 amino acids long. DNA of the CDR3: TGTGCCCTTCAGGGGAGCGGAGAGACCCAGTACTTC. Residues: CALQGSGETQYF.